Given below is one TCR beta chain in context. The sample originates from a study of blood T cell repertoires in COVID-19. Study-level background: Whether acute or convalescent, the COVID-19 samples came from the United States, Italy and Spain. In each case, the material was cDNA or gDNA derived from T cells, B-cell-depleted T cells, or PBMCs.

Authors' processing steps: For nucleated cells, counts were estimated from reference gene primer amplification. Generated by immunoSEQ multiplex PCR, the TCRdb table keeps only in-frame clones and is missing some. V, J and clone size are those of that table, while D and trimming were read from the DNA. The sample carries roughly 250,000 clones, 82% recorded once. The ends lost 5 bases at V and 0 bases at J; junction bases unmatched: 6. This CDR3 has 16 amino acids. The germline gives CDR1 SGHTA, CDR2 FQGNSA. The chain carries TRBV7-2 and TRBJ2-1, with 8 bases identical to TRBD2. This sequence originates from a woman aged 60-75 years with active or convalescent COVID-19. Input material: peripheral blood. Here the CDR3 DNA reads TGTGCCAGCAGCATGCTCCTAGCGGGCTCCTACAATGAGCAGTTCTTC. It is translated as CASSMLLAGSYNEQFF. Full variable domain (rest looked up from reference TRBV7-2 and TRBJ2-1): GAGVSQSPSNKVTEKGKDVELRCDPISGHTALYWYRQSLGQGLEFLIYFQGNSAPDKSGLPSDRFSAERTGGSVSTLTIQRTQQEDSAVYLCASSMLLAGSYNEQFFGPGTRLTVL.